These 21 T cell receptor beta chains were sequenced from one sample in a study of T-cell reconstitution after alpha-beta-depleted transplantation in children. Unique molecular identifiers were incorporated during preparation of the TCRbeta library. In TCRdb, the PCR reads were re-called with MiXCR into one record per CDR3 protein. This sample has fewer than 750,000 distinct CDR3 sequences, with more than 20% found just once. The sequenced sample was PBMCs, mostly from graft donor cells, obtained 360 days after TCRalphabeta/CD19-depleted stem cell transplant. The receptors here all came from a boy under two years old who had a stem cell transplant for acute myeloid leukemia, so the T cells may come from the graft donor.

This clonotype has at least ten counts. The chain is built from TRBV6-2 or TRBV6-3 and TRBJ2-1; tentatively, D is TRBD1 or TRBD2 (6 bases each). Germline V gene sequence: CDR1 MNHEY, CDR2 SVGEGT. Deletions cut 7 bases from V and 0 bases from J, with 28 bases between. The CDR3 is made up of 20 amino acids. The chain's CDR3 is CASTNRAEGGFGSSYNEQFF. DNA of the CDR3: TGTGCCAGCACCAACCGGGCCGAAGGGGGGTTCGGAAGCTCCTACAATGAGCAGTTCTTC.

The chain joins TRBV7-3 to TRBJ2-3; perhaps TRBD2 as D (7 bases). The germline gives CDR1 SGHTA, CDR2 FQGTGA. Deletions cut 8 bases from V and 4 bases from J, with 10 bases between. There are 12 residues in the CDR3. The CDR3 region is CASGGAADTQYF. For the CDR3, the DNA is TGTGCCAGCGGGGGGGCAGCAGATACGCAGTATTTT.

This clonotype was seen a few times. This chain uses TRBV13 with TRBJ2-3, with D hard to call. The germline V gene encodes CDR1 PRHDT and CDR2 FYEKMQ (reference sequence). Trimming cost V 8 bases and J 2 bases, with 14 bases left between them. The length of the CDR3 is 14 residues. The CDR3: CASRQGRTTDTQYF. CDR3 DNA sequence: TGTGCCAGCCGACAAGGAAGAACCACAGATACGCAGTATTTT. Full variable domain (outside the CDR3, taken from reference TRBV13 and TRBJ2-3): AAGVIQSPRHLIKEKRETATLKCYPIPRHDTVYWYQQGPGQDPQFLISFYEKMQSDKGSIPDRFSAQQFSDYHSELNMSSLELGDSALYFCASRQGRTTDTQYFGPGTRLTVL.

In its sample, this clonotype was seen once. The V and J genes are TRBV28 and TRBJ2-1; 10 bases map to TRBD1. The CDR3 loop spans 13 amino acids. Germline CDR1 is MDHEN and CDR2 is SYDVKM. Unmatched junction bases numbered 3, after V lost 7 bases and J lost 6 bases. The CDR3 region has the DNA TGTGCCAGCAAGGGGACAGGGGCCAATGAGCAGTTCTTC. Protein: CASKGTGANEQFF.

This clonotype was counted many times. V and J are TRBV3-1 and TRBJ2-5; 8 nucleotides match TRBD1. CDR3 length: 15 amino acids. The junction had 6 bases not matched to a gene; V was cut back by 1 base and J by 5 bases. CDR1 LGHDT and CDR2 YNNKEL come from the germline V gene (reference sequence). The CDR3 spells CASSQGQGSRETQYF. The CDR3, as DNA: TGTGCCAGCAGCCAAGGACAGGGGAGTAGGGAGACCCAGTACTTC.

The rearrangement joins TRBV5-1 to TRBJ1-2; D remains unclear. Germline V gene lookup returns CDR1 SGHRS and CDR2 YFSETQ. This CDR3 spans 14 amino acids. Trimming removed 0 bases from V and 2 bases from J, with 8 bases in between. CDR3 nucleotides: TGCGCCAGCAGCTTGGCATCGGAGAACTATGGCTACACCTTC. Translation: CASSLASENYGYTF.

J is TRBJ2-4 and V is TRBV12-3 or TRBV12-4, with 8 bases matching TRBD1. The CDR3 totals 15 residues. After removal of 3 bases from V and 1 base from J, the junction contained 2 bases not matched to a gene. The CDR3 nucleotides are TGTGCCAGCAGTTTTACAGGGGGGGCCAAAAACATTCAGTACTTC. It is translated as CASSFTGGAKNIQYF.

This clonotype has at least ten counts. The chain is built from TRBV6-2 or TRBV6-3 and TRBJ2-3, with D possibly called TRBD1 or TRBD2 (5 bases each). The V gene's germline CDR1 is MNHEY and CDR2 SVGEGT. Trimming cost V 5 bases and J 2 bases, with 11 bases left between them. This CDR3 has 14 residues. The CDR3 here is CASSAGTSTDTQYF. In DNA, the CDR3 is TGTGCCAGCAGTGCCGGGACGTCCACAGATACGCAGTATTTT.

The J gene is TRBJ2-5, the V gene TRBV20-1; 13 bases are shared with TRBD2. The CDR3 spans 16 residues. V lost 4 bases and J lost 2; bases outside the gene matches: 7. Germline values: CDR1 DFQATT, CDR2 SNEGSKA (reference sequence). CDR3 region: CSATPTSGGGQETQYF. The DNA for the CDR3 is TGCAGTGCTACCCCAACTAGCGGGGGGGGTCAAGAGACCCAGTACTTC.

This chain links TRBV5-5 with TRBJ1-5; D might be TRBD1 (5 bases). V was cut by 10 bases and J by 6 bases, with 23 bases left in between. CDR1 is SGHKS, CDR2 YYEKEE, per germline (reference sequence). The CDR3 runs 15 residues. The CDR3 DNA sequence: TGTGCCGACGGGGGGGTCCCCCCGCGTGGTCAGCCCCAGCATTTT. Its protein product is CADGGVPPRGQPQHF.

This clonotype has at least ten counts. The V and J genes are TRBV28 and TRBJ2-3; tentative D call: TRBD1 (6 bases). The CDR3 covers 15 residues. V was shortened by 3 bases and J by 2 bases, with 12 bases between the two germline ends. Germline lookup yields CDR1 MDHEN and CDR2 SYDVKM. CDR3 nucleotide sequence: TGTGCCAGCAGTTTTCTACAGGGCAACACAGATACGCAGTATTTT. This sequence encodes CASSFLQGNTDTQYF.

CDR3 protein: CASSQERRTYEQYF. The CDR3 DNA reads TGCGCCAGCAGCCAAGAACGCAGGACCTACGAGCAGTACTTC. The chain combines TRBV4-3 with TRBJ2-7; no definite D call. Per the germline V gene, CDR1 is LGHNA and CDR2 is YSLEER. The CDR3 is 14 amino acids. Between the trimmed V and J ends, which lost 0 bases and 2 bases, there was a span of 8 bases.

The chain joins TRBV4-2 to TRBJ2-3; the D call may be TRBD1 or TRBD2 (5 bases each). This CDR3 contains 15 residues. Germline CDR1 LGHNA, CDR2 YNFKEQ. The V gene lost 4 bases and the J gene lost 3 bases, with 14 bases spanning the gap. The CDR3 DNA is TGTGCCAGCAGCCGTGATGGGGGTCTAACAGATACGCAGTATTTT. Encoded protein: CASSRDGGLTDTQYF.

There are many counts of this clonotype. The CDR3 DNA reads as TGTGCCAGCAGCTCTCCGGGACTAGCGGGGGGGCTTGTGCAGTTCTTC. This translates into CASSSPGLAGGLVQFF. The chain links TRBV6-5 to TRBJ2-1; the match to TRBD2 covers 16 bases. CDR1 is MNHEY, CDR2 SVGAGI, per germline. This CDR3 has 16 amino acids. Germline trimming cut 6 bases from V and 12 bases from J; bases unmatched to any gene: 11.

This CDR3 reads CSARDRGRTDTQYF. CDR3 DNA sequence: TGCAGTGCTAGAGATCGGGGGCGCACAGATACGCAGTATTTT. This chain uses TRBV20-1 with TRBJ2-3; either TRBD1 or TRBD2 may fit D (6 bases each). This CDR3 has 14 amino acids. Germline V gene sequence: CDR1 DFQATT, CDR2 SNEGSKA (reference sequence). The V and J ends lost 0 bases and 1 base respectively, with 8 bases between them.

This chain joins TRBV30 and TRBJ1-1; 9 positions match TRBD1. V trimming: 4 bases; J trimming: 1 base; junction bases outside the gene matches: 7. CDR3 length equals 15 residues. Germline V gives CDR1 GTSNPN, CDR2 SVGIG (reference sequence). CDR3 amino acids: CAWTGTGYKNTEAFF. DNA for the CDR3: TGTGCCTGGACCGGGACAGGGTACAAGAACACTGAAGCTTTCTTT.

The V call is TRBV6-1, the J call TRBJ2-1; 9 bases agree with TRBD1. This CDR3 contains 15 residues. Germline V lookup: CDR1 MNHNS, CDR2 SASEGT. Unmatched junction bases numbered 7, after V lost 6 bases and J lost 4 bases. CDR3 protein: CASSADRGEYNEQFF. CDR3 DNA: TGTGCCAGCAGCGCGGACAGGGGAGAGTACAATGAGCAGTTCTTC.

With respect to this clonotype: A much more abundant neighbour one base away suggests this may be a read error. The chain has TRBV20-1 and TRBJ1-5; a weak D match, TRBD1 (6 bases). The CDR3 sequence is 16 residues long. Germline V gene lookup returns CDR1 DFQATT and CDR2 SNEGSKA (reference sequence). The CDR3 loop is CCARKGGALLNQPQHF. The CDR3 DNA follows: TGCTGTGCTCGAAAGGGGGGTGCACTCCTTAATCAGCCCCAGCATTTT.

Comments on this clonotype: A much larger clonotype is one base distant, so this may be a read error. The V call is TRBV12-3 or TRBV12-4, the J call TRBJ2-3; a possible D gene is TRBD2 (6 bases). CDR3 length: 15 residues. V lost 5 bases, J lost 0 bases, and 12 bases lay in between. CDR3 loop: CASSPPGLSTDTQYF. CDR3 nucleotide sequence: TGTGCCAGCAGTCCCCCGGGACTCAGCACAGATACGCAGTATTTT.

This clonotype was counted at least ten times. DNA for the CDR3: TGCAGTGTCGCGGGGACGACCACAGATACGCAGTATTTT. Translating it yields CSVAGTTTDTQYF. The chain is built from TRBV20-1 and TRBJ2-3; tentatively, D is TRBD2 (6 bases). The CDR3 length is 13 residues. CDR1 DFQATT and CDR2 SNEGSKA come from the germline V gene (reference sequence). Trimming stripped 7 bases from V and 2 bases from J, with 13 bases between.

The V and J genes are TRBV11-2 and TRBJ2-3; no clear D. Looked up from germline, CDR1 is SGHAT and CDR2 is FQNNGV. The V end lost 1 base, the J end lost 4 bases, and 12 bases lay between the germline ends. There are 15 residues in the CDR3. CDR3 in DNA: TGTGCCAGCAGCTTAGGATCGGTAGGTGCAGATACGCAGTATTTT. This translates into CASSLGSVGADTQYF. The full variable domain, rest sourced from reference TRBV11-2 and TRBJ2-3, is EAGVAQSPRYKIIEKRQSVAFWCNPISGHATLYWYQQILGQGPKLLIQFQNNGVVDDSQLPKDRFSAERLKGVDSTLKIQPAKLEDSAVYLCASSLGSVGADTQYFGPGTRLTVL.